The entry that follows covers one TCR beta chain sequence. Its specificity is unknown. This sample's treatment: roughly 11-day PBMC culture with coronavirus spike peptide pools or control peptides (ViraFEST assay). Via ViraFEST, peptide pools expanded antigen-specific T cells before TCR sequencing. These data belong to a study of vaccination and CD4 T cells after COVID-19. Sequence data for DNA of cultured CD4+ T cells were generated by the Oncomine TCR Beta short-read assay. A single record per CDR3 protein comes from TCRdb applying MiXCR to the PCR reads. The sample shows about 12,000 distinct CDR3 sequences, about 56% of them seen only once. V was clipped by 1 base and J by 3 bases, with 10 bases between them. The germline CDR1 and CDR2 sequences are LNHDA and SQIVND (reference sequence). CDR3 length: 15 amino acids.

This rearrangement joins TRBV19 to TRBJ1-5; a possible D gene is TRBD1 (5 bases). This receptor was identified in a human donor who had recovered from COVID-19. Sequencing input: CD4+ T cells from blood, cultured in vitro. The CDR3 nucleotides are TGTGCCAGTAGTATAGGGGACGGTTCCAATCAGCCCCAGCATTTT. This sequence encodes CASSIGDGSNQPQHF. The full variable domain, rest sourced from reference TRBV19 and TRBJ1-5, is DGGITQSPKYLFRKEGQNVTLSCEQNLNHDAMYWYRQDPGQGLRLIYYSQIVNDFQKGDIAEGYSVSREKKESFPLTVTSAQKNPTAFYLCASSIGDGSNQPQHFGDGTRLSIL.